These 20 T cell receptor beta chains were all obtained from the same sample, sequenced in a study of blood T cell repertoires in COVID-19. Clones were sequenced by immunoSEQ multiplex PCR, and TCRdb holds only the in-frame ones, with some missing. The data hold tens of thousands of clones, with 77% observed a single time. Specimen: peripheral blood. The receptors come from a woman in her sixties or seventies with acute or convalescent COVID-19.

This clone has more than one count but fewer than ten. The chain recombines TRBV19 with TRBJ2-7; TRBD1 matches 8 bases. The ends lost 6 bases at V and 6 bases at J; junction bases unmatched: 10. The CDR3 loop spans 14 amino acids. Germline values: CDR1 LNHDA, CDR2 SQIVND (reference sequence). The CDR3 protein is CASRSGTGPSEQYF. The CDR3 DNA reads as TGTGCCAGTAGGTCCGGGACAGGCCCGAGCGAGCAGTACTTC.

The V and J genes are TRBV7-9 and TRBJ1-4; D ambiguous. Germline assignment: CDR1 SEHNR and CDR2 FQNEAQ (reference sequence). CDR3 length: 14 residues. The V end was cut by 5 bases, the J end by 6 bases, with 13 bases between. The CDR3 loop is CASSPGQRDEKLFF. The CDR3 DNA follows: TGTGCCAGCAGCCCCGGGCAGAGGGATGAAAAACTGTTTTTT.

This chain connects TRBV10-2 to TRBJ2-2, with D unresolved. V was clipped by 5 bases and J by 10 bases, with 14 bases between them. This CDR3 has 13 amino acids. CDR1 is WSHSY and CDR2 is SAAADI in the germline V gene. CDR3 DNA: TGCGCCAGCAGTTACCCCGGGTTTTCGGAGCTGTTTTTT. Translation: CASSYPGFSELFF.

The rearrangement uses TRBV28 and TRBJ1-5; TRBD1 aligns across 7 bases. Per the germline V gene, CDR1 is MDHEN and CDR2 is SYDVKM. There are 16 residues in the CDR3. The junction had 9 bases not matched to a gene; V was cut back by 5 bases and J by 2 bases. The CDR3 region has the DNA TGTGCCAGCAGTCGACAGGGCGGTTCAGGCAATCAGCCCCAGCATTTT. Translated: CASSRQGGSGNQPQHF.

V and J are TRBV6-4 and TRBJ2-3; D remains unclear. The CDR3 extends over 13 amino acids. Germline lookup yields CDR1 MRHNA and CDR2 SNTAGT. Trimming removed 3 bases from V and 2 bases from J, with 6 bases in between. CDR3 residues: CASSEGATDTQYF. CDR3 coding DNA: TGTGCCAGCAGTGAAGGAGCCACAGATACGCAGTATTTT.

The genes are TRBV6-6 and TRBJ1-5; D is perhaps TRBD1 (5 bases). CDR1 and CDR2 (germline): MNHNY, SVGAGI (reference sequence). V was pared by 5 bases and J by 0 bases, with 20 bases between. The CDR3 consists of 18 residues. CDR3 coding DNA: TGTGCCAGCAGTCCCGGGGGAGGAGGATCCTATAGCAATCAGCCCCAGCATTTT. Translated, it gives CASSPGGGGSYSNQPQHF.

This clone was detected only a few times. The CDR3 region has the DNA TGTGCCACCAGTGATTCCCCTAGTTATGGCACAGATACGCAGTATTTT. Residues: CATSDSPSYGTDTQYF. The chain employs TRBV24-1 and TRBJ2-3; D not resolved. The length of the CDR3 is 16 residues. The germline V gene has CDR1 KGHDR and CDR2 SFDVKD. The germline V and J ends were trimmed by 2 bases and 1 base, with 12 bases remaining between them.

This clone was counted at least ten times. This sequence joins TRBV7-6 and TRBJ2-1; TRBD1 is a possible D gene (6 bases). V was shortened by 1 base and J by 5 bases, with 9 bases between the two germline ends. Germline-derived CDR1 and CDR2 are SGHVS and FNYEAQ. The CDR3 runs to 14 residues. CDR3 sequence reads: CASSLETGHNEQFF. CDR3 DNA sequence: TGTGCCAGCAGCTTAGAAACAGGGCACAATGAGCAGTTCTTC.

This clone showed up just a few times. The chain employs TRBV7-3 and TRBJ2-2, with a tentative D call TRBD2 (6 bases). CDR3 length: 15 residues. V was trimmed by 5 bases and J by 3 bases, leaving 13 bases between them. The germline V gene has CDR1 SGHTA and CDR2 FQGTGA. The CDR3 sequence is CASSEYGGDTGELFF. Here the CDR3 DNA reads TGTGCCAGCAGCGAATACGGAGGGGACACCGGGGAGCTGTTTTTT.

The rearrangement joins TRBV11-2 to TRBJ1-6, with D hard to call. The CDR3 has 15 amino acids. Germline values: CDR1 SGHAT, CDR2 FQNNGV. The V and J ends lost 1 base and 0 bases respectively, with 4 bases between them. The DNA of the CDR3 is TGTGCCAGCAGCTTAGGGCCCTCCTATAATTCACCCCTCCACTTT. This encodes CASSLGPSYNSPLHF.

By its share, this clone is medium-sized. This chain joins TRBV2 and TRBJ1-1; D gene unclear. Germline lookup yields CDR1 SNHLY and CDR2 FYNNEI. Deletions cut 7 bases from V and 0 bases from J, with 12 bases between. The CDR3 loop spans 14 amino acids. The CDR3 DNA follows: TGTGCCAGCATTCCCAGACTGATGAACACTGAAGCTTTCTTT. Its protein product is CASIPRLMNTEAFF.

As for this clone: The junction departs from the called germline gene at one end, perhaps through a read error. For the CDR3, the DNA is TGCGCCAGAAAAAGAAAGGGGACAGGGGCCCTTTCAAACGACCCCACACCGGGGAGCTGTTTT. It translates to CARKRKGTGALSNDPTPGSCF. The V gene is TRBV5-1, the J gene TRBJ2-2; 10 positions match TRBD1. The CDR3 extends over 21 amino acids. Germline loops: CDR1 SGHRS, CDR2 YFSETQ.

The chain links TRBV10-3 to TRBJ2-7; 7 nucleotides line up with TRBD2. The CDR3 extends over 12 amino acids. Germline loops: CDR1 ENHRY, CDR2 SYGVKD. J was trimmed by 10 bases and V by 3 bases; bases with no gene match: 6. The CDR3: CAISDGPGLQYF. In DNA form, the CDR3 reads TGTGCCATCAGTGATGGGCCGGGACTACAGTACTTC.

The V gene is TRBV6-2 or TRBV6-3, the J gene TRBJ1-2; possibly TRBD1 for D (5 bases). This CDR3 contains 12 residues. Germline CDR1 is MNHEY and CDR2 is SVGEGT. Trimming took 2 bases from V and 7 from J, leaving 8 bases between them. CDR3 DNA sequence: TGTGCCAGCAGTTACGGAACAGGTGGCTACACCTTC. Translating it yields CASSYGTGGYTF.

This clone was counted a single time. The V gene is TRBV19, the J gene TRBJ1-2; 10 positions agree with TRBD1. The junction had 14 bases not matched to a gene; V was cut back by 3 bases and J by 4 bases. The CDR3 is made up of 18 amino acids. Germline V gives CDR1 LNHDA, CDR2 SQIVND (reference sequence). DNA for the CDR3: TGTGCCAGTAGTATGGCGAAAAACCGGGACAGGGGCTTCTATGGCTACACCTTC. Its protein product is CASSMAKNRDRGFYGYTF.

The rearrangement uses TRBV19 and TRBJ2-5; 8 bases align to TRBD1. The CDR3 is 14 residues long. V gave up 4 bases and J gave up 5 bases; unmatched junction bases: 6. Germline CDR1 and CDR2: LNHDA and SQIVND (reference sequence). DNA of the CDR3: TGTGCCAGTAGTACGACAGGGGCCGGGGAGACCCAGTACTTC. Amino acids: CASSTTGAGETQYF.

In this sample, this clone turned up once. This chain joins TRBV5-1 and TRBJ2-2, with D maybe TRBD1 (5 bases). The germline CDR1 and CDR2 sequences are SGHRS and YFSETQ. V lost 7 bases and J 5 bases, leaving 15 bases between the germline ends. The CDR3 covers 14 residues. CDR3 sequence reads: CASGPQGFTGELFF. CDR3 nucleotides: TGCGCCAGCGGTCCTCAGGGTTTTACCGGGGAGCTGTTTTTT.

The table lists this clone with a count of one. The chain carries TRBV28 and TRBJ2-2; 10 bases are shared with TRBD1. In germline, CDR1 is MDHEN, CDR2 SYDVKM. With 6 bases clipped from V and 7 bases from J, the junction kept 11 bases outside the gene matches. The CDR3 extends over 16 amino acids. CDR3 amino acids: CASRTPGTGDVGELFF. The CDR3 DNA reads TGTGCCAGCAGGACCCCCGGGACAGGGGATGTCGGGGAGCTGTTTTTT.

J is TRBJ2-3 and V is TRBV4-1, with TRBD2 matching 11 bases. The CDR3 has 20 amino acids. With 1 base clipped from V and 0 bases from J, the junction kept 12 bases outside the gene matches. CDR1 MGHRA and CDR2 YSYEKL come from the germline V gene. This CDR3 reads CASSQATKRASGRSTDTQYF. The CDR3 DNA is TGCGCCAGCAGCCAAGCGACAAAAAGGGCTAGCGGGAGGAGCACAGATACGCAGTATTTT.

The rearrangement joins TRBV7-3 to TRBJ2-2, with 7 nucleotides matching TRBD2. Germline CDR1 reads SGHTA; CDR2 reads FQGTGA. CDR3 length equals 18 residues. Trimming at V came to 2 bases and at J to 7 bases, leaving 16 bases not matched to a gene. The CDR3 reads CASSLSHGLGRGGGELFF. In nucleotides, the CDR3 is TGTGCCAGCAGCTTATCTCACGGACTAGGAAGGGGTGGCGGGGAGCTGTTTTTT. The full variable domain, rest sourced from reference TRBV7-3 and TRBJ2-2, is GAGVSQTPSNKVTEKGKYVELRCDPISGHTALYWYRQSLGQGPEFLIYFQGTGAADDSGLPNDRFFAVRPEGSVSTLKIQRTERGDSAVYLCASSLSHGLGRGGGELFFGEGSRLTVL.